A selection of T cell receptor beta chains follows, all from one sample in a study of T cells after yellow fever vaccination. TCRdb called the 5' RACE reads again in MiXCR, with one record for every CDR3 protein. The sample holds 240,000 or so distinct CDR3 sequences; 6.9% are singletons and the top ten take approximately 0.85%. The material sequenced was CD4+ T cells sorted from PBMCs, taken 15 days after the yellow fever booster vaccination. The receptors stem from a young man who received the YFV17D yellow fever vaccine. Each CDR3 is given with its conserved first and last residue. Each record gives: CDR3 protein, J gene, V gene, D gene, clone size. A D gene is named only where the DNA matches it firmly. Some rows have no size entry. The others give once, few or many, or a class for an expanded clone.

CSVAATSGYEQYF,TRBJ2-7,TRBV29-1,TRBD2,many
CASCQAGLAVYSYEQYF,TRBJ2-7,TRBV3-1,TRBD2,once
CASSQDAGVGAYEQYF,TRBJ2-7,TRBV4-2,TRBD2,few
CASSLDGTRTDTQYF,TRBJ2-3,TRBV7-9,-,many
CAGALGATGELFF,TRBJ2-2,TRBV6-2/TRBV6-3,-,-
CASSLDTGSNEQYF,TRBJ2-7,TRBV7-2,-,many
CASSPFSSSGNTIYF,TRBJ1-3,TRBV6-5,-,-
CASSPGLVNTGELFF,TRBJ2-2,TRBV5-1,-,many
CASSLEPGVGSGANVLTF,TRBJ2-6,TRBV5-5,-,many
CASSLKREGSEQYF,TRBJ2-7,TRBV7-9,TRBD2,few
CASSSGTAITEAFF,TRBJ1-1,TRBV19,TRBD1,-
CASSFGQARETQYF,TRBJ2-5,TRBV5-1,-,few
CAWRLAGLYEQYF,TRBJ2-7,TRBV30,TRBD2,-
CASSPAPRAEQYF,TRBJ2-7,TRBV7-2,-,few
CSASVQSFHSYGYTF,TRBJ1-2,TRBV20-1,-,few
CASSWGVGWLAHYNEQFF,TRBJ2-1,TRBV5-5,-,many
CATSGRDPSTDTQYF,TRBJ2-3,TRBV24-1,-,-
CASSGTRYNEQFF,TRBJ2-1,TRBV5-1,-,many
CASSQRQGYYYEQYF,TRBJ2-7,TRBV14,-,-
CASREEKLFF,TRBJ1-4,TRBV2,-,-
CASSLEGRPNTGELFF,TRBJ2-2,TRBV5-5,-,-
CASSLEGGLAGLNEQFF,TRBJ2-1,TRBV5-1,-,few
CASSEVAARYGYTF,TRBJ1-2,TRBV6-1,-,few
CASSLERVYEQYF,TRBJ2-7,TRBV7-2,-,-
CASTPFRPLTALATNEKLFF,TRBJ1-4,TRBV7-8,-,-
CASSYGTGSPYEQYF,TRBJ2-7,TRBV7-2,TRBD1,-
CASIYPRGDRFF,TRBJ2-1,TRBV6-2/TRBV6-3,-,-
CASSLASGSYEQYF,TRBJ2-7,TRBV5-1,TRBD2,many
CASSESRGTETQYF,TRBJ2-5,TRBV10-1,-,many
CSARAGASYEQYF,TRBJ2-7,TRBV20-1,-,-
CASSTEGTASYGYTF,TRBJ1-2,TRBV7-9,TRBD1,-
CASSLRLSELAIETQYF,TRBJ2-5,TRBV7-9,-,many
CASMSGRGSGYTF,TRBJ1-2,TRBV25-1,-,-
CASSFGGREAFF,TRBJ1-1,TRBV27,-,-
CASSRQGDSTDTQYF,TRBJ2-3,TRBV18,TRBD1,few
CASSPGRGLSGNTIYF,TRBJ1-3,TRBV18,-,few
CSADRGEETQYF,TRBJ2-5,TRBV29-1,-,many
CASSLRAGEQYF,TRBJ2-7,TRBV28,TRBD2,many
CATPPGQGTTDTQYF,TRBJ2-3,TRBV21-1,-,-
CASSQQVTSGRAYEQYF,TRBJ2-7,TRBV6-5,TRBD2,-
CASSLYGYSEQFF,TRBJ2-1,TRBV27,-,many
CASSLVAGIAKNIQYF,TRBJ2-4,TRBV7-7,TRBD2,few
CAWTGGVGNTIYF,TRBJ1-3,TRBV30,-,many
CSARGRGTPFPRGSYNEQFF,TRBJ2-1,TRBV20-1,-,few
CSARALTSVYNEQFF,TRBJ2-1,TRBV20-1,TRBD2,-
CASSLADTYNEQFF,TRBJ2-1,TRBV5-1,-,-
CASQVPGTGELFF,TRBJ2-2,TRBV6-2/TRBV6-3,-,many
CASSLGEGTQYF,TRBJ2-5,TRBV5-5,-,many
CASSLVLGPGETQYF,TRBJ2-5,TRBV7-2,-,many
CATIKNREGTQYF,TRBJ2-3,TRBV15,-,-
CSARRPGANVLTF,TRBJ2-6,TRBV20-1,-,many